One and the same sample provided the 14 T cell receptor beta chains below, sequenced in a study of blood T cells in healthy people across ages. A second PCR of 7 to 11 cycles used a sample-barcoded 5' primer and a J-beta primer mix. TCRdb used MiXCR to reprocess the 5' RACE reads, holding one entry per CDR3 protein. The table records more than 1,400,000 distinct CDR3 sequences, 35% to 45% of them present only once. Sequenced sample: blood. The receptors come from a woman aged 18-35 years in good health.

This chain uses TRBV12-3 or TRBV12-4 with TRBJ2-5; possible D gene TRBD2, 7 bases. This CDR3 is 13 amino acids long. Trimming took off 2 bases at V and 7 bases at J, with 11 bases between the two ends. CDR3 loop: CASSLYREGTQYF. In DNA form, the CDR3 reads TGTGCCAGCAGTTTATACAGGGAGGGGACCCAGTACTTC.

The chain links TRBV5-1 to TRBJ2-7, with D perhaps TRBD2 (6 bases). The CDR3 has 17 amino acids. Trimming removed 0 bases at V and 2 bases at J, with 18 bases between. The germline V gene encodes CDR1 SGHRS and CDR2 YFSETQ. The CDR3 is CASSLAVGGVETYEQYF. The CDR3, as DNA: TGCGCCAGCAGCTTGGCGGTGGGAGGTGTGGAAACCTACGAGCAGTACTTC.

The chain recombines TRBV10-2 with TRBJ2-1, with 14 bases matching TRBD2. In germline, CDR1 is WSHSY, CDR2 SAAADI. The junction had 5 bases not matched to a gene; V was cut back by 3 bases and J by 7 bases. This CDR3 contains 16 residues. The CDR3 region is CASSDKGLAGENEQFF. The CDR3 nucleotides are TGCGCCAGCAGTGACAAGGGACTAGCGGGAGAGAATGAGCAGTTCTTC.

This clonotype was detected once. The chain combines TRBV30 with TRBJ2-7, with D hard to call. The V gene's germline CDR1 is GTSNPN and CDR2 SVGIG (reference sequence). Between the trimmed V and J ends, which lost 8 bases and 0 bases, there was a span of 14 bases. This CDR3 region has 13 residues. Here the CDR3 reads CAVDKDLSYEQYF. CDR3 in DNA: TGTGCCGTCGATAAGGACCTCTCCTACGAGCAGTACTTC.

This clonotype was observed a few times. J is TRBJ2-7 and V is TRBV20-1; 9 bases fit TRBD2. Germline assignment: CDR1 DFQATT and CDR2 SNEGSKA (reference sequence). CDR3 length: 15 amino acids. With 6 bases clipped from V and 3 bases from J, the junction kept 12 bases outside the gene matches. CDR3 region: CSARTSAAWGYEQYF. In nucleotides, the CDR3 is TGCAGTGCACGGACTAGCGCCGCGTGGGGCTACGAGCAGTACTTC.

The CDR3 is CSARVEAARDYNEQYF. The CDR3 DNA follows: TGCAGTGCTAGAGTCGAAGCGGCCCGGGATTACAATGAGCAGTACTTC. This chain joins TRBV20-1 and TRBJ2-7; possibly TRBD2 for D (5 bases). The CDR3 has 16 residues. The germline V gene encodes CDR1 DFQATT and CDR2 SNEGSKA (reference sequence). V dropped 1 base and J dropped 7 bases, with 23 bases sitting between them.

The chain joins TRBV6-6 to TRBJ2-6; D unresolved. The germline V and J ends were trimmed by 2 bases and 2 bases, with 7 bases remaining between them. The CDR3 runs to 15 residues. Germline CDR1 MNHNY, CDR2 SVGAGI (reference sequence). This chain's CDR3 is CASSYQGTGANVLTF. The CDR3 coding sequence is TGTGCCAGCAGTTACCAAGGGACTGGGGCCAACGTCCTGACTTTC.

The V gene is TRBV7-9, the J gene TRBJ2-1; perhaps TRBD1 as D (6 bases). The V end was cut by 5 bases, the J end by 0 bases, with 14 bases between. Per the germline V gene, CDR1 is SEHNR and CDR2 is FQNEAQ (reference sequence). CDR3 size: 16 residues. The CDR3 loop is CASSPVDRSSYNEQFF. The CDR3 DNA is TGTGCCAGCAGCCCAGTCGACAGGAGCTCCTACAATGAGCAGTTCTTC.

This clonotype was picked up a small number of times. The chain combines TRBV20-1 with TRBJ2-5, with D perhaps given as TRBD1 or TRBD2 (5 bases each). V lost 5 bases and J 7 bases, leaving 17 bases between the germline ends. The CDR3 has 13 residues. Germline V gene lookup returns CDR1 DFQATT and CDR2 SNEGSKA (reference sequence). CDR3 in DNA: TGCAGTGCTTCGACCGGGACCACCTGGACCCAGTACTTC. Translated: CSASTGTTWTQYF.

This clonotype was counted a few times. The V call is TRBV27, the J call TRBJ1-4, with TRBD1 matching over 9 bases. The ends lost 6 bases at V and 7 bases at J; junction bases unmatched: 6. There are 14 residues in the CDR3. From germline, CDR1 is MNHEY and CDR2 SMNVEV (reference sequence). The CDR3 spells CASRRTGVGEKLFF. CDR3 in DNA: TGTGCCAGCAGACGGACAGGGGTGGGTGAAAAACTGTTTTTT.

J is TRBJ1-6 and V is TRBV5-1; 9 bases match TRBD1. V shed 8 bases and J 10 bases; nucleotides not matched to a gene: 13. The CDR3 loop spans 15 amino acids. The germline V gene has CDR1 SGHRS and CDR2 YFSETQ. The CDR3 sequence is CASGTGGAALSPLHF. CDR3 DNA: TGCGCCAGTGGAACAGGGGGCGCGGCCCTATCACCCCTCCACTTT.

This clonotype was counted a few times. The genes are TRBV4-1 and TRBJ2-3; 13 nucleotides line up with TRBD2. After removal of 4 bases from V and 9 bases from J, the junction contained 7 bases not matched to a gene. Germline V gene sequence: CDR1 MGHRA, CDR2 YSYEKL. This CDR3 has 15 amino acids. CDR3 protein: CASSPAGTSGKTQYF. The CDR3 DNA reads as TGCGCCAGCAGCCCCGCGGGGACTAGCGGGAAGACGCAGTATTTT.

This clonotype was recorded only once. A read error may be the cause here, since a much bigger clone is one base away. CDR3 protein: CASSQGTSGSTGELFF. CDR3 sequence (DNA): TGTGCCAGCAGCCAAGGGACTAGCGGGAGCACCGGGGAGCTGTTTTTT. The V and J genes are TRBV3-1 and TRBJ2-2, with TRBD2 matching over 13 bases. Trimming cost V 1 base and J 4 bases; bases outside gene matches: 0. CDR1 is LGHDT, CDR2 YNNKEL, per germline (reference sequence). This CDR3 has 16 amino acids.

This chain links TRBV5-1 with TRBJ2-5; D gene uncertain. Deletions cut 7 bases from V and 5 bases from J, with 12 bases between. Germline CDR1 is SGHRS and CDR2 is YFSETQ. The CDR3 contains 12 residues. CDR3 loop: CASLDNSETQYF. CDR3 nucleotide sequence: TGCGCCAGCTTAGACAATTCCGAGACCCAGTACTTC.